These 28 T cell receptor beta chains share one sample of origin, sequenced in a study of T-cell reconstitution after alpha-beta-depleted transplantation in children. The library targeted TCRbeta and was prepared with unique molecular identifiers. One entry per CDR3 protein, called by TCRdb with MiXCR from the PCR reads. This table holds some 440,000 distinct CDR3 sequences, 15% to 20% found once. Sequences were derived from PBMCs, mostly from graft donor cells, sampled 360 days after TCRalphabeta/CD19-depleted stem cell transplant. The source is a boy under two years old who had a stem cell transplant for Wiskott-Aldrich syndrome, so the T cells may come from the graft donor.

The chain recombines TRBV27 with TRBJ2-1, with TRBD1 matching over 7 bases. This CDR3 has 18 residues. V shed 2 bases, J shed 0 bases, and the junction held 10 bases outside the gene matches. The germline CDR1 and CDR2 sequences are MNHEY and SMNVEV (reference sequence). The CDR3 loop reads CASSLVAGGHISYNEQFF. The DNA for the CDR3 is TGTGCCAGCAGTTTAGTGGCAGGGGGACATATCTCCTACAATGAGCAGTTCTTC.

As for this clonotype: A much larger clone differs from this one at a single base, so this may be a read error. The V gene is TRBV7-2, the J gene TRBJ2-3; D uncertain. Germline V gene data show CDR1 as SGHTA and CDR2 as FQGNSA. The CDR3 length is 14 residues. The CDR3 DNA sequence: TGTGCCGGCAGCTTTCTTCTAAGCACAGATACGCAGTATTTT. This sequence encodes CAGSFLLSTDTQYF.

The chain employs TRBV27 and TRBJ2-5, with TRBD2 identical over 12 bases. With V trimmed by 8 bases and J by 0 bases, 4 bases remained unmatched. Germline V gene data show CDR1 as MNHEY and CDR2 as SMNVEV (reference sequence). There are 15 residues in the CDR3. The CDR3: CASRTSGGYQETQYF. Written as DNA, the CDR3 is TGTGCCAGCCGAACTAGCGGGGGGTACCAAGAGACCCAGTACTTC.

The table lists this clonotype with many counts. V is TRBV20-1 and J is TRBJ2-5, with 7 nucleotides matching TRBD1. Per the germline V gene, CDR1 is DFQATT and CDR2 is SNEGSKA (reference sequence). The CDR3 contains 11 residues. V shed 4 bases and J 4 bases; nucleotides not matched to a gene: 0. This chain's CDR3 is CSANRGETQYF. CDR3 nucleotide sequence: TGCAGTGCTAACAGGGGAGAGACCCAGTACTTC.

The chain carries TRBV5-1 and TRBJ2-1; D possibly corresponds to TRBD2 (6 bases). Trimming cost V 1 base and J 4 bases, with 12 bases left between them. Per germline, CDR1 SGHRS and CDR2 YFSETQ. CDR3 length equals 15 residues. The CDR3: CASSLTGTDYNEQFF. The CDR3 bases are TGCGCCAGCAGCTTGACGGGGACTGATTACAATGAGCAGTTCTTC.

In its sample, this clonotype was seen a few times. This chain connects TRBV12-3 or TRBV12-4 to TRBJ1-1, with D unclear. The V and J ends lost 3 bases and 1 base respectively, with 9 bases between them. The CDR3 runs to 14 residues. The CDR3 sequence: CASSFMGANTEAFF. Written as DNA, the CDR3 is TGTGCCAGCAGTTTTATGGGAGCGAACACTGAAGCTTTCTTT.

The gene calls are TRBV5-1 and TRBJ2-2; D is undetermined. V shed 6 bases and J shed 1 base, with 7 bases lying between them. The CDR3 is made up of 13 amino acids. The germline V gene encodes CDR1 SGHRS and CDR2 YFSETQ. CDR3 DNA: TGCGCCAGCAAGGTAGTGAACACCGGGGAGCTGTTTTTT. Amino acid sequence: CASKVVNTGELFF.

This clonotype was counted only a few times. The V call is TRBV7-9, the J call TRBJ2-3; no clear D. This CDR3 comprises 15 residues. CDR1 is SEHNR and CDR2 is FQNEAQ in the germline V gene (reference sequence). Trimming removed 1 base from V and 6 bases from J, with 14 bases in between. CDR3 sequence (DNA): TGTGCCAGCAGCTTAGAGAGCCGGCAAGGGGATACGCAGTATTTT. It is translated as CASSLESRQGDTQYF.

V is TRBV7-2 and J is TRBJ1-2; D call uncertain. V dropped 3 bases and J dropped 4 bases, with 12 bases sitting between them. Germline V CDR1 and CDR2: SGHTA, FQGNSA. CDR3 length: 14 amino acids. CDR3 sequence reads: CASSLETETYGYTF. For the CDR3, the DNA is TGTGCCAGCAGCTTGGAGACGGAAACCTATGGCTACACCTTC.

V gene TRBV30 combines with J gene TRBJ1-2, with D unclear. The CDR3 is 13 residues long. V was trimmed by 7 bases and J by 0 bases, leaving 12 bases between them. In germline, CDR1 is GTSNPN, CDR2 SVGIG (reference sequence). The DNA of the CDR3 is TGTGCCTTCACGAGCCCTTCTAACTATGGCTACACCTTC. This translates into CAFTSPSNYGYTF. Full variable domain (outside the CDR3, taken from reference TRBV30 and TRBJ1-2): SQTIHQWPATLVQPVGSPLSLECTVEGTSNPNLYWYRQAAGRGLQLLFYSVGIGQISSEVPQNLSASRPQDRQFILSSKKLLLSDSGFYLCAFTSPSNYGYTFGSGTRLTVV.

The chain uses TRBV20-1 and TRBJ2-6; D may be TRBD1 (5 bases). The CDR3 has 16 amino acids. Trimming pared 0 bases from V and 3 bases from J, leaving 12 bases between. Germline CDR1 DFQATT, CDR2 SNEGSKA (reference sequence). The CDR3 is CSARDRAGNGANVLTF. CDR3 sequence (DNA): TGCAGTGCTAGAGATCGGGCAGGGAATGGGGCCAACGTCCTGACTTTC.

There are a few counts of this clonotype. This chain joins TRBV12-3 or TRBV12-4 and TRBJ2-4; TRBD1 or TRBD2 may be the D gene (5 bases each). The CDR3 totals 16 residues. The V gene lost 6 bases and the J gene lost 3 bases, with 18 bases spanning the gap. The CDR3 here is CASRSLQDWGKNIQYF. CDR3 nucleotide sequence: TGTGCCAGCAGGAGCTTACAGGACTGGGGCAAAAACATTCAGTACTTC.

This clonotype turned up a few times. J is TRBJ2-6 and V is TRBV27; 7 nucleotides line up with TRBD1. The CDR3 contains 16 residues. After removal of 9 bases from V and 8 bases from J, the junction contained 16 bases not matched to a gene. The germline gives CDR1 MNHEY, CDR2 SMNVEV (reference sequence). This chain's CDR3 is CASGTVDPLGTNVLTF. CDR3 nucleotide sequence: TGTGCCAGTGGGACAGTTGATCCTCTGGGGACCAACGTCCTGACTTTC.

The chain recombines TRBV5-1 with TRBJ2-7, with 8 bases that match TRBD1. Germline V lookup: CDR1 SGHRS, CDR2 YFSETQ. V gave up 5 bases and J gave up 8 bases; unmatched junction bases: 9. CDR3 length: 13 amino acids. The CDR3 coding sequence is TGCGCCAGCAGTCGTGACAGGGGTAATCAGCAGTACTTC. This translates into CASSRDRGNQQYF.

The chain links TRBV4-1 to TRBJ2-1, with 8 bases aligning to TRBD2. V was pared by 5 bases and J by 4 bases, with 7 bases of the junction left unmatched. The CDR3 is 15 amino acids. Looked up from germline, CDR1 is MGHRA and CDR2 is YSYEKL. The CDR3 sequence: CASSGRERGYNEQFF. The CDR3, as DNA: TGCGCCAGCAGCGGACGGGAGCGGGGGTACAATGAGCAGTTCTTC.

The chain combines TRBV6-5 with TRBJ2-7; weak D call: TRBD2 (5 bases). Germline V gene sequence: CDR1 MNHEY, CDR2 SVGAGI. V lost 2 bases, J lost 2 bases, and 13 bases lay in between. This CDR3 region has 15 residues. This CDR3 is CASSYHQSGTYEQYF. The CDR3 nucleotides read TGTGCCAGCAGTTACCACCAATCGGGGACCTACGAGCAGTACTTC.

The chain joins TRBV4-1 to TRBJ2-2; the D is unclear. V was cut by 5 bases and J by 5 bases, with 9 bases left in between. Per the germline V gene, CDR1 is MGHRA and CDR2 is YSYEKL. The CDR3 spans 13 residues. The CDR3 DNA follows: TGCGCCAGCAGCAGGGTTGTTACCGGGGAGCTGTTTTTT. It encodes CASSRVVTGELFF.

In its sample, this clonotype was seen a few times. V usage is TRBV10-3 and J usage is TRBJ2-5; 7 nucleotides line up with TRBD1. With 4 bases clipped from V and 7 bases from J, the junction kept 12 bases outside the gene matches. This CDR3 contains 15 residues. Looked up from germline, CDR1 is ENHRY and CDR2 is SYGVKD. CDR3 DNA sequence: TGTGCCATCAGTGGAGACAGGGACGACTTGGGGACCCAGTACTTC. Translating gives CAISGDRDDLGTQYF.

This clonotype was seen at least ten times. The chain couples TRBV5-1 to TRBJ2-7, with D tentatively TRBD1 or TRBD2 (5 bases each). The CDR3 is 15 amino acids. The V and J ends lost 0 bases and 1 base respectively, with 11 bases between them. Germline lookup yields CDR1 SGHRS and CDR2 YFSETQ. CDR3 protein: CASSLAGTASYEQYF. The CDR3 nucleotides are TGCGCCAGCAGCTTGGCCGGGACGGCGTCCTACGAGCAGTACTTC.

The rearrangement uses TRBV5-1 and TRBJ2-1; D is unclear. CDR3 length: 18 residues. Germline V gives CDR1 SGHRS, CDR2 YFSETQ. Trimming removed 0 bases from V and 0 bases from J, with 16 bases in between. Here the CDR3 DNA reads TGCGCCAGCAGCTTGGCCGGAACTGGGGTCAGCTCCTACAATGAGCAGTTCTTC. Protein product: CASSLAGTGVSSYNEQFF.

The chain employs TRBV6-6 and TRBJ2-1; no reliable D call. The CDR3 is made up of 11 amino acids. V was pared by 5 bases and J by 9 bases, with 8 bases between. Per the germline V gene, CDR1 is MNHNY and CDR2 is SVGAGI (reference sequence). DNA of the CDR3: TGTGCCAGCAGTCCCTTTGCTGAGCAGTTCTTC. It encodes CASSPFAEQFF.

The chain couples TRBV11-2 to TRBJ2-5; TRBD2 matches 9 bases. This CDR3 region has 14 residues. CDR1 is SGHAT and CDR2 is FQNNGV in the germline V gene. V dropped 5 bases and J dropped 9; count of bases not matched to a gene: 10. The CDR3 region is CASSPLAGAQSQYF. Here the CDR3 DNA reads TGTGCCAGCAGCCCGTTAGCGGGGGCCCAGTCCCAGTACTTC.

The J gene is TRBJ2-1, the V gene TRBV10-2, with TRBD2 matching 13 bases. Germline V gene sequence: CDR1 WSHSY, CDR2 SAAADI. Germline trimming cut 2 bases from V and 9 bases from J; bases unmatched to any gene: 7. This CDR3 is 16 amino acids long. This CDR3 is CASSEELAGGRGEQFF. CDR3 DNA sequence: TGCGCCAGCAGTGAGGAACTAGCGGGGGGGCGGGGTGAGCAGTTCTTC.

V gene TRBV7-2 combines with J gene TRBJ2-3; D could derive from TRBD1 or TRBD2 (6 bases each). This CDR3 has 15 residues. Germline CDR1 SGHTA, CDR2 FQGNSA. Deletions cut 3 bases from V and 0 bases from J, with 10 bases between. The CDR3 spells CASSLTRGSTDTQYF. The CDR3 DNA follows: TGTGCCAGCAGCTTGACTAGGGGGAGCACAGATACGCAGTATTTT.

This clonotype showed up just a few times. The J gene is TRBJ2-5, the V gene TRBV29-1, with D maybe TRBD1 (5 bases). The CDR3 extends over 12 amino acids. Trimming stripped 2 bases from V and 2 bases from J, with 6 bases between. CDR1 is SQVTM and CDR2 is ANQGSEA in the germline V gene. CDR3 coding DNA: TGCAGCGTTGAAAGACAGCAAGAGACCCAGTACTTC. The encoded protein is CSVERQQETQYF.

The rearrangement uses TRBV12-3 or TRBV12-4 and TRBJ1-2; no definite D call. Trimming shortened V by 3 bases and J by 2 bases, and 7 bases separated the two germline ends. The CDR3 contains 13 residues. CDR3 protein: CASSLEENYGYTF. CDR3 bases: TGTGCCAGCAGTTTGGAAGAGAACTATGGCTACACCTTC.

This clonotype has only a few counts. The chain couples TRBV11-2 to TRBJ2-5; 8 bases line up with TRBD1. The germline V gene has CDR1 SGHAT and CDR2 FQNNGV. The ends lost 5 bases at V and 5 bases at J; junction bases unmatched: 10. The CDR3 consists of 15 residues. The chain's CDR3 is CASSQGGRGRETQYF. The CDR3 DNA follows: TGTGCCAGCAGCCAGGGTGGCAGGGGGCGGGAGACCCAGTACTTC.

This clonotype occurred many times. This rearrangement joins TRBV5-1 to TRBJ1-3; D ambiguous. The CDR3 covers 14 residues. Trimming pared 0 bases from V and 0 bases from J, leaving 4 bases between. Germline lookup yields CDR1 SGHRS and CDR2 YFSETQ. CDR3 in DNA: TGCGCCAGCAGCTTGGCCAGCTCTGGAAACACCATATATTTT. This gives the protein CASSLASSGNTIYF.